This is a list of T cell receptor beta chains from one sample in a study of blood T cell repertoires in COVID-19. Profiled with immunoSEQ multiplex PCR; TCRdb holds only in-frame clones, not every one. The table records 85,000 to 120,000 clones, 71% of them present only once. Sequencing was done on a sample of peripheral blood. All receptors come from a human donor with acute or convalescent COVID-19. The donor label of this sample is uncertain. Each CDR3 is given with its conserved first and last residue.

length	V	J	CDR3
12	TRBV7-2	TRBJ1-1	CASSQNRENLFF
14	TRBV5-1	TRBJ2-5	CASSWDRGKETQYF
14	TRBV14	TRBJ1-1	CASSLRAVNTEAFF
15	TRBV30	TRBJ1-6	CAWSVRGIHNSPLHF
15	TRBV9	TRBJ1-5	CASSGGQGRNQPQHF
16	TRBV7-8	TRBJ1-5	CASSLVAGAMGQPQHF
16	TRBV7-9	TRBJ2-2	CASSSRDRGNTGELFF
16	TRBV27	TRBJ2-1	CASGSVRGGSYNEQFF
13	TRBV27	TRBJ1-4	CASSRGANEKLFF
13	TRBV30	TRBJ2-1	CAWNNGGAGEQFF
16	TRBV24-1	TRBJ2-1	CATSESDRGNYNEQFF
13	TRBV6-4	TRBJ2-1	CASSAKQGSGQFF
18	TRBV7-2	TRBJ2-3	CASSFPSRLVVNTDTQYF
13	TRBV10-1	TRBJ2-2	CASSWDSTGELFF
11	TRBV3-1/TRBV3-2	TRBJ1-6	CASSQGGSLHF
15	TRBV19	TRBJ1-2	CASRDRGPLDYGYTF
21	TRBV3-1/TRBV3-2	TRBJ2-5	CASSLTRGLRRGPLGGETQYF
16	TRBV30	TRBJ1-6	CAWSVLPGSYNSPLHF
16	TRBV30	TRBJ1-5	CAWSVPRQGSNQPQHF
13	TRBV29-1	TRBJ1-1	CSILQGGNTEAFF
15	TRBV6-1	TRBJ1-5	CASMFKAGSGQPQHF
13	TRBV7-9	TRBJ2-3	CASSLRGGDTQYF
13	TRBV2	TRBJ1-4	CASRWDRSEKLFF
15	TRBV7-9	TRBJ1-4	CASSPRTGGLGKLFF
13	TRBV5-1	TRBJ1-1	CASSPGDRTEAFF